This TCR beta chain comes out of a study of blood T cell dynamics during melanoma immunotherapy. The method was immunoSEQ multiplex PCR; TCRdb's version includes in-frame clones alone and lacks a portion of them. The sample includes roughly 14,000 clones, about 86% of them seen just once. Specified time point: pre-treatment baseline. The source was blood, collected from a patient treated with checkpoint blockade. The receptors originated from a human donor with melanoma.

The chain links TRBV30 to TRBJ1-5; D uncertain. Germline CDR1 is GTSNPN and CDR2 is SVGIG (reference sequence). V shed 0 bases and J shed 1 base, with 16 bases lying between them. The CDR3 length is 17 residues. For the CDR3, the DNA is TGTGCCTGGAGTGTACGCGAGGGTGGATTAAGCAATCAGCCCCAGCATTTT. Translation gives CAWSVREGGLSNQPQHF.